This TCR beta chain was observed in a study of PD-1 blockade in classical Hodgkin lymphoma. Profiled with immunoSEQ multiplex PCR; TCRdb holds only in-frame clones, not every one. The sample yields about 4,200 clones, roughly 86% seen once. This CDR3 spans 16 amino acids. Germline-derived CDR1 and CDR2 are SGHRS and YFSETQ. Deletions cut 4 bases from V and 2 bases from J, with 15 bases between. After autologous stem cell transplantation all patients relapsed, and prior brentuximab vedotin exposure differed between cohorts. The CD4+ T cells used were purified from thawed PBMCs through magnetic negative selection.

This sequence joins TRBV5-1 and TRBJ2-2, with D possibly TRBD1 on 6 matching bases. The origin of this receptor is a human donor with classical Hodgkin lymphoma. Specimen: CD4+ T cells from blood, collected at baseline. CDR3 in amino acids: CASSLDPGQNTGELFF. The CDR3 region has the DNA TGCGCCAGCAGCCTCGACCCGGGACAAAACACCGGGGAGCTGTTTTTT.